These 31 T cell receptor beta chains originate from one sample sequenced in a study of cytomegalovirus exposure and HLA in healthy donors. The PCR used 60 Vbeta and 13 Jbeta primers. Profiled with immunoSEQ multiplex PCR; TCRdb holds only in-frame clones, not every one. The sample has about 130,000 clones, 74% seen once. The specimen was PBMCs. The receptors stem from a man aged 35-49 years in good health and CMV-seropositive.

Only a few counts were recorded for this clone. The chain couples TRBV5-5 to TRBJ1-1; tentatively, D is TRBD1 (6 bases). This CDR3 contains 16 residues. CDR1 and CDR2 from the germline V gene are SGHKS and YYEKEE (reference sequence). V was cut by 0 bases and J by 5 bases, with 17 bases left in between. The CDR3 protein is CASSLGGQPRGTEAFF. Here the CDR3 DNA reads TGTGCCAGCAGCTTGGGTGGACAGCCTCGTGGGACTGAAGCTTTCTTT.

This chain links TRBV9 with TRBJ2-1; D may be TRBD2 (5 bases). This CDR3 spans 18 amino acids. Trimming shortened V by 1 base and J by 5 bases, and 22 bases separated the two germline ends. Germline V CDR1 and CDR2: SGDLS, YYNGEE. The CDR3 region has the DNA TGTGCCAGCAGCGTATCAGCCCGGCAGGACTGGGGAGACAATGAGCAGTTCTTC. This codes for CASSVSARQDWGDNEQFF.

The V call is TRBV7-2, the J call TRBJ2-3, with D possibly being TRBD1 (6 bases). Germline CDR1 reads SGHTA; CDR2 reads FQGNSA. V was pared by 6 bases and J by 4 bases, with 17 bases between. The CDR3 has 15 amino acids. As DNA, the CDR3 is TGTGCCAGCAGTAACACAGGGAATGTCCCAGATACGCAGTATTTT. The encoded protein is CASSNTGNVPDTQYF.

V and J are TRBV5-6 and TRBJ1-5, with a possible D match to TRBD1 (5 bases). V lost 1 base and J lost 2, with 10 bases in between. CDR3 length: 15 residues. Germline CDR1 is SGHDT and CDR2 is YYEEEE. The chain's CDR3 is CASSLRGSGNQPQHF. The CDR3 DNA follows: TGTGCCAGCAGCTTGCGGGGGTCCGGCAATCAGCCCCAGCATTTT.

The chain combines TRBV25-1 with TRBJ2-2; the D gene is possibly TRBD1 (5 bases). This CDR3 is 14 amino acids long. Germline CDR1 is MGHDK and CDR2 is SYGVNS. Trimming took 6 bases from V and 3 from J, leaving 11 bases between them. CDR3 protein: CASRMGQHTGELFF. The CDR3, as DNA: TGTGCCAGCAGGATGGGGCAGCACACCGGGGAGCTGTTTTTT.

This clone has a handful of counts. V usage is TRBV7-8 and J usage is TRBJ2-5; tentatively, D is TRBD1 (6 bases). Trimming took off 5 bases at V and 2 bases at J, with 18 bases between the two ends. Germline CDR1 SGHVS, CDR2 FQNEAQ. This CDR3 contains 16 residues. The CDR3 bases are TGTGCCAGCAGCCCCGTTTTCGACAGGCAACAAGAGACCCAGTACTTC. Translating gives CASSPVFDRQQETQYF.

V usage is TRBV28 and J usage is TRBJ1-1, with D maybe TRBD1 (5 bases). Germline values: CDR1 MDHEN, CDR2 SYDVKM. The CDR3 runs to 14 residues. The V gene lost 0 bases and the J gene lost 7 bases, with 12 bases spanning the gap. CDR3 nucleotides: TGTGCCAGCAGTTTATGGGGGAGGACAAGTGAAGCTTTCTTT. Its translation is CASSLWGRTSEAFF.

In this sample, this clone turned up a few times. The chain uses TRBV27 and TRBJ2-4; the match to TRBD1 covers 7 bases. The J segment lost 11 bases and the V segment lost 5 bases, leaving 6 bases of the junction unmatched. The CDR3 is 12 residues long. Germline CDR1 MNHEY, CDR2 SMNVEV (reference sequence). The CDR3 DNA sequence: TGTGCCAGCAGTGCTTCCGGGACAGTTCAGTACTTC. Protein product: CASSASGTVQYF.

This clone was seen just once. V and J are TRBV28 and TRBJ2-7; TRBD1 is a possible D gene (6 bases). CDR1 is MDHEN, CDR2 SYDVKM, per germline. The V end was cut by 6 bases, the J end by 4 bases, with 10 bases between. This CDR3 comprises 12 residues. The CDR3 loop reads CASRLQGYEQYF. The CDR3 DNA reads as TGTGCCAGCAGACTACAGGGTTACGAGCAGTACTTC.

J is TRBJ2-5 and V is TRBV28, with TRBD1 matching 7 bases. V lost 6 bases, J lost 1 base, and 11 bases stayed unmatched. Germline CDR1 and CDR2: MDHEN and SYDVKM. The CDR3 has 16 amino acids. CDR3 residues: CASRPDRVGIQETQYF. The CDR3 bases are TGTGCCAGCAGGCCCGACAGGGTAGGGATCCAAGAGACCCAGTACTTC.

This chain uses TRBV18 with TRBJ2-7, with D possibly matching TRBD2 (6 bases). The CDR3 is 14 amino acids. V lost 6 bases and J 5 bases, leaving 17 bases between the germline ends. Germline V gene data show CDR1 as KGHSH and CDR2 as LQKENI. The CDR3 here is CASSPGPGENEQYF. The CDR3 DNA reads TGTGCCAGCTCTCCAGGACCGGGGGAGAACGAGCAGTACTTC. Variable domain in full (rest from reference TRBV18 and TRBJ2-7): NAGVMQNPRHLVRRRGQEARLRCSPMKGHSHVYWYRQLPEEGLKFMVYLQKENIIDESGMPKERFSAEFPKEGPSILRIQQVVRGDSAAYFCASSPGPGENEQYFGPGTRLTVT.

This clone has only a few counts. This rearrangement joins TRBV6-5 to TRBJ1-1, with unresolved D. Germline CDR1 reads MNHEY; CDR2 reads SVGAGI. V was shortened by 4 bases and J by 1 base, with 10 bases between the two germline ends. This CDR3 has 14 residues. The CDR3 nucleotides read TGTGCCAGCAGTTTCCCCGACAAGAACACTGAAGCTTTCTTT. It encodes CASSFPDKNTEAFF.

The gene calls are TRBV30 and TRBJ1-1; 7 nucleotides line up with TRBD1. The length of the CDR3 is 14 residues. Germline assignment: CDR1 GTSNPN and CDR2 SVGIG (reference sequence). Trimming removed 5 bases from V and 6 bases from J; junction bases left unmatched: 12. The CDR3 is CAWGDSSVDPEAFF. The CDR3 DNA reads TGTGCCTGGGGGGACAGTAGTGTTGATCCTGAAGCTTTCTTT.

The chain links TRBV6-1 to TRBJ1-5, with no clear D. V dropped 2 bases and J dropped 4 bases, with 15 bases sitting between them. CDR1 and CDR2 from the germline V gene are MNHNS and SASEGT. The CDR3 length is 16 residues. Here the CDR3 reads CASSESRMGRNQPQHF. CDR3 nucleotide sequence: TGTGCCAGCAGTGAATCTCGAATGGGCCGAAATCAGCCCCAGCATTTT.

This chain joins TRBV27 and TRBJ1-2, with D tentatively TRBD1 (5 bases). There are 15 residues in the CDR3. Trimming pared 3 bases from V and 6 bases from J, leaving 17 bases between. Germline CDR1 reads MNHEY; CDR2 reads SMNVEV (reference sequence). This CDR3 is CASSFSWDLRDGYTF. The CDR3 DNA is TGTGCCAGCAGTTTCTCTTGGGACTTGAGGGATGGCTACACCTTC.

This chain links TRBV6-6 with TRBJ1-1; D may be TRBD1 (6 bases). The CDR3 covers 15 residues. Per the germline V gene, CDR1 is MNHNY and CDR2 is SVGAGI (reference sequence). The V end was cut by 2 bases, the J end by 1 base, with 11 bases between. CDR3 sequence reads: CASSYEPQGNTEAFF. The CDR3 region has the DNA TGTGCCAGCAGTTACGAGCCACAGGGGAACACTGAAGCTTTCTTT.

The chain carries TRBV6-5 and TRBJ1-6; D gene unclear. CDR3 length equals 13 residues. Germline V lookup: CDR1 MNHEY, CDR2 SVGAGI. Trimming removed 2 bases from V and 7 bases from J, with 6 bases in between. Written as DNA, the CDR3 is TGTGCCAGCAGTTACCGAGCCAATTCACCCCTCCACTTT. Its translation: CASSYRANSPLHF.

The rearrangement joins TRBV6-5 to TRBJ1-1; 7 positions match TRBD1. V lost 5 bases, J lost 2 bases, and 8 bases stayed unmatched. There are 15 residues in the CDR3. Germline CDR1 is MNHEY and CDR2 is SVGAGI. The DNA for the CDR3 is TGTGCCAGCAGTCTCGAGACAGGGCGCAACACTGAAGCTTTCTTT. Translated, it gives CASSLETGRNTEAFF.

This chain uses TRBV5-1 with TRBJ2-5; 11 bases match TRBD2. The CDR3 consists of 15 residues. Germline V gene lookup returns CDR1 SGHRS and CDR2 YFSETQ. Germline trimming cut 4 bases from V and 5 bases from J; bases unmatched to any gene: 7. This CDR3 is CASSLRLAGMETQYF. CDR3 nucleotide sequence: TGCGCCAGCAGCCTACGACTAGCGGGGATGGAGACCCAGTACTTC. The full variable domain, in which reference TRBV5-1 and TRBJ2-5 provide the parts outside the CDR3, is KAGVTQTPRYLIKTRGQQVTLSCSPISGHRSVSWYQQTPGQGLQFLFEYFSETQRNKGNFPGRFSGRQFSNSRSEMNVSTLELGDSALYLCASSLRLAGMETQYFGPGTRLLVL.

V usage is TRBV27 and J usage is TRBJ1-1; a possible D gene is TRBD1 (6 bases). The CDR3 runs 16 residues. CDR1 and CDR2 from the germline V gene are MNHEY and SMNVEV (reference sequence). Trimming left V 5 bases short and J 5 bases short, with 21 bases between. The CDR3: CASSPIGKGDSTEAFF. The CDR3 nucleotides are TGTGCCAGCAGTCCCATTGGGAAGGGGGATAGTACTGAAGCTTTCTTT.

The CDR3 DNA reads as TGCGCCAGCAGTGAGTCGCGGGGACAGGGGGCCCAACTAGCCAAAAACATTCAGTACTTC. Its translation: CASSESRGQGAQLAKNIQYF. The chain joins TRBV10-2 to TRBJ2-4; 12 nucleotides line up with TRBD1. The CDR3 length is 20 residues. The ends lost 0 bases at V and 0 bases at J; junction bases unmatched: 9. Germline loops: CDR1 WSHSY, CDR2 SAAADI.

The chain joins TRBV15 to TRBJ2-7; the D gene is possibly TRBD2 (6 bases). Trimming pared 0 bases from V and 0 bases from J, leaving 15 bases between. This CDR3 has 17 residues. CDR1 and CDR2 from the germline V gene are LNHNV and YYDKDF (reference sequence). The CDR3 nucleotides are TGTGCCACCAGCAGAGATCGAGGCAGGAGGGTCTCCTACGAGCAGTACTTC. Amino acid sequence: CATSRDRGRRVSYEQYF.

The CDR3 nucleotides are TGTGCCAGCAGCTTAACAAAAGGCCGGAGGGACGGGCAGTACTTC. Its protein product is CASSLTKGRRDGQYF. The rearrangement uses TRBV7-3 and TRBJ2-7; tentative D call: TRBD2 (6 bases). V was shortened by 0 bases and J by 9 bases, with 18 bases between the two germline ends. Looked up from germline, CDR1 is SGHTA and CDR2 is FQGTGA. This CDR3 region has 15 residues.

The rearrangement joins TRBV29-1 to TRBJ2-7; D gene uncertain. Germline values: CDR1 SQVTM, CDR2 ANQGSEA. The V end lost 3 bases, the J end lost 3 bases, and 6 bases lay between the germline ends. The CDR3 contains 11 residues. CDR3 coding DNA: TGCAGCGTTGATCAGGACTACGAGCAGTACTTC. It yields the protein CSVDQDYEQYF.

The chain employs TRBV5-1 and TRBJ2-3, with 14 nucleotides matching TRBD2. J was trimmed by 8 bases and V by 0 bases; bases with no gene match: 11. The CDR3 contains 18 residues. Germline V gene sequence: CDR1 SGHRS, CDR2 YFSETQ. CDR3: CASSLARSGLAGEGTQYF. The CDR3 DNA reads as TGCGCCAGCAGCTTGGCTCGGTCGGGACTAGCGGGGGAAGGTACGCAGTATTTT.

The CDR3 DNA sequence: TGTGCCAGCAGCCCCCTTGGAGCGGGGGGCTCCTACGAGCAGTACTTC. It codes for CASSPLGAGGSYEQYF. The V gene is TRBV5-4, the J gene TRBJ2-7; 9 bases are a match to TRBD2. The CDR3 covers 16 residues. V lost 4 bases, J lost 0 bases, and 8 bases stayed unmatched. Per germline, CDR1 SGHNT and CDR2 YYREEE (reference sequence).

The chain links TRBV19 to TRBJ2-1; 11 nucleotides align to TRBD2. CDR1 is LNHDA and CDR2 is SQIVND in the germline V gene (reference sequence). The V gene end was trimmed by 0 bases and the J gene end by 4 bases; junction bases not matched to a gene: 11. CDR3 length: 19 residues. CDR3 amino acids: CASSIDEWSSGGNYNEQFF. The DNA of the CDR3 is TGTGCCAGTAGTATAGATGAGTGGTCTAGCGGGGGGAATTACAATGAGCAGTTCTTC.

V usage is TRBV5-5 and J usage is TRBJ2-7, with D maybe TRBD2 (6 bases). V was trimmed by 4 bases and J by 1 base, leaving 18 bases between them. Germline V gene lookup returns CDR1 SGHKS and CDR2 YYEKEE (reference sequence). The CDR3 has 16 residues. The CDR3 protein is CASSPQASSGSYEQYF. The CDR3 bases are TGTGCCAGCAGCCCTCAGGCGAGTAGCGGTTCCTACGAGCAGTACTTC. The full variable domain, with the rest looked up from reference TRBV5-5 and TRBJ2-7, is DAGVTQSPTHLIKTRGQQVTLRCSPISGHKSVSWYQQVLGQGPQFIFQYYEKEERGRGNFPDRFSARQFPNYSSELNVNALLLGDSALYLCASSPQASSGSYEQYFGPGTRLTVT.

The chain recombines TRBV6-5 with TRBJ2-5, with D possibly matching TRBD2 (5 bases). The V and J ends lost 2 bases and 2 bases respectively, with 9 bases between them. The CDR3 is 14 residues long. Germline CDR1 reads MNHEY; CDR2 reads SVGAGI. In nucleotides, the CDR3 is TGTGCCAGCAGTTACAGAGGGCAGCAAGAGACCCAGTACTTC. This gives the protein CASSYRGQQETQYF.

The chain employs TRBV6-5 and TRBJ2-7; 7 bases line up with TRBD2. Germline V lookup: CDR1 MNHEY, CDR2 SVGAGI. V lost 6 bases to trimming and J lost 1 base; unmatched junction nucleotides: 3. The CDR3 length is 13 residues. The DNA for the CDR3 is TGTGCCAGCAGCCAGGGACTATCCTACGAGCAGTACTTC. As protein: CASSQGLSYEQYF.

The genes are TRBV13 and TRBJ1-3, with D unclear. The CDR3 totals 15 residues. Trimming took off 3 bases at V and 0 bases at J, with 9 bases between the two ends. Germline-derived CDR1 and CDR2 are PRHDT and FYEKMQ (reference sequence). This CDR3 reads CASSFNRDSGNTIYF. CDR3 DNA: TGTGCCAGCAGCTTTAACCGGGACTCTGGAAACACCATATATTTT.